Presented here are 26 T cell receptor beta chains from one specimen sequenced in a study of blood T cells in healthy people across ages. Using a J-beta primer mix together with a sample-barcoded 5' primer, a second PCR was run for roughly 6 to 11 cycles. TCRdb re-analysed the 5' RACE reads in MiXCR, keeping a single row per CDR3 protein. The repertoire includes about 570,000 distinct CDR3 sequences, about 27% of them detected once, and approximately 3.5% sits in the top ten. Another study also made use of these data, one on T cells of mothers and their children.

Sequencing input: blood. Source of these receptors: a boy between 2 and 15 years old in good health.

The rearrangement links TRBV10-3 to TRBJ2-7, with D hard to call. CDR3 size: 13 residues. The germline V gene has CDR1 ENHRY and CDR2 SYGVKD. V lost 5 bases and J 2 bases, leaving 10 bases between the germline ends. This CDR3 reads CAISPRTAYEQYF. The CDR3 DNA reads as TGTGCCATCAGTCCCCGTACAGCCTACGAGCAGTACTTC.

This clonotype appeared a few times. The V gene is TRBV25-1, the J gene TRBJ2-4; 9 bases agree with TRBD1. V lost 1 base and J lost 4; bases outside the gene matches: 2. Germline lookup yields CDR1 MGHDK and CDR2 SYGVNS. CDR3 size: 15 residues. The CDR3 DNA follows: TGTGCCAGCAGTGAATCTGGGACAGGGAAAAACATTCAGTACTTC. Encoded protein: CASSESGTGKNIQYF.

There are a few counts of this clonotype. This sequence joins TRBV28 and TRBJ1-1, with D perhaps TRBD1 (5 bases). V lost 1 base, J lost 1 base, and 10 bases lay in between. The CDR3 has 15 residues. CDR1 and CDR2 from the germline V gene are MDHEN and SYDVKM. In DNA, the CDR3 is TGTGCCAGCAGTTTATTCGGGACGGAGAACACTGAAGCTTTCTTT. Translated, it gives CASSLFGTENTEAFF.

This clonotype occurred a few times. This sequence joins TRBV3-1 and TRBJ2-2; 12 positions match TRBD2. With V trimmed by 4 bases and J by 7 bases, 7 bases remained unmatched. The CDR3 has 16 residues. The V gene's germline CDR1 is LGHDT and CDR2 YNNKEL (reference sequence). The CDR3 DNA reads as TGTGCCAGCAGCCCTTCTAGCGGGAGGGCTATCGGGGAGCTGTTTTTT. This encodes CASSPSSGRAIGELFF. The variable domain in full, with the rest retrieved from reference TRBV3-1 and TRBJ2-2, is DTAVSQTPKYLVTQMGNDKSIKCEQNLGHDTMYWYKQDSKKFLKIMFSYNNKELIINETVPNRFSPKSPDKAHLNLHINSLELGDSAVYFCASSPSSGRAIGELFFGEGSRLTVL.

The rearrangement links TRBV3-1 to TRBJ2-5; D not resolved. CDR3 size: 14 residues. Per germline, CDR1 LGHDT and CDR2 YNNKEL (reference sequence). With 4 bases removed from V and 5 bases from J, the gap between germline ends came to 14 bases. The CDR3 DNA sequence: TGTGCCAGCAGCCTACCTGGGCGGCTTGAGACCCAGTACTTC. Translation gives CASSLPGRLETQYF.

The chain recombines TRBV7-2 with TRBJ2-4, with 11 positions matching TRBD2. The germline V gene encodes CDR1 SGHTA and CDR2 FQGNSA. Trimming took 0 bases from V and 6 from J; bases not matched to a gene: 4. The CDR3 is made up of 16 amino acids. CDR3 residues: CASSLASGLAGNIQYF. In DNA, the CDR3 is TGTGCCAGCAGCTTAGCGAGCGGACTAGCGGGAAACATTCAGTACTTC.

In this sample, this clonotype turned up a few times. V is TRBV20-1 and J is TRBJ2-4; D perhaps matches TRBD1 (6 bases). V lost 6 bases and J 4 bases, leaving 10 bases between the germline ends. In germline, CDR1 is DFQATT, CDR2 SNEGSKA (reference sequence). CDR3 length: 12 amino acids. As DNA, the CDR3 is TGCAGTGCGTCAAGGGGGAAAAACATTCAGTACTTC. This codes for CSASRGKNIQYF.

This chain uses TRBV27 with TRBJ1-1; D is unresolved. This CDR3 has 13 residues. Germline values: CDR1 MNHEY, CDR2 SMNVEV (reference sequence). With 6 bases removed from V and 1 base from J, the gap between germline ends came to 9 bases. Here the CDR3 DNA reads TGTGCCAGCAGCCCGACTTGGAACACTGAAGCTTTCTTT. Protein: CASSPTWNTEAFF.

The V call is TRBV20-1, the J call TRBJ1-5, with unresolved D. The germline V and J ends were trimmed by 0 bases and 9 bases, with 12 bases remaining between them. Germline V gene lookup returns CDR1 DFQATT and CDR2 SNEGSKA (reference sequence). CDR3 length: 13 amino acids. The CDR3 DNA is TGCAGTGCTAGAGACTGGCCCTTGGGGCCCCAGCATTTT. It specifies CSARDWPLGPQHF.

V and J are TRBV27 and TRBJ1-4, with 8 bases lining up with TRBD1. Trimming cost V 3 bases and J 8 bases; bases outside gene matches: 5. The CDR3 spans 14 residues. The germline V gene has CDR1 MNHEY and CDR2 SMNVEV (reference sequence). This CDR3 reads CASSFVRGREKLFF. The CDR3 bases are TGTGCCAGCAGTTTCGTCAGGGGGCGAGAAAAACTGTTTTTT.

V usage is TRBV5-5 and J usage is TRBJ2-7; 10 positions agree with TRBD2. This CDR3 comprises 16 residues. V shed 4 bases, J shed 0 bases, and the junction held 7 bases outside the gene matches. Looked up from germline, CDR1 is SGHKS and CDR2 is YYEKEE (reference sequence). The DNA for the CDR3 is TGTGCCAGCAGCGTATCCGGGACTAGCGACTCCTACGAGCAGTACTTC. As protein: CASSVSGTSDSYEQYF.

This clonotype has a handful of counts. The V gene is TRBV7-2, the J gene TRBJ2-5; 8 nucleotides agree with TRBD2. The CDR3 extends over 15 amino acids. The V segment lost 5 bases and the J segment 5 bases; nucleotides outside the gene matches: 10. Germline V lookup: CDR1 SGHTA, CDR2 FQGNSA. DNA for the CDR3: TGTGCCAGCAGCGCAGGAGCGGGAGCTCGGGAGACCCAGTACTTC. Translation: CASSAGAGARETQYF.

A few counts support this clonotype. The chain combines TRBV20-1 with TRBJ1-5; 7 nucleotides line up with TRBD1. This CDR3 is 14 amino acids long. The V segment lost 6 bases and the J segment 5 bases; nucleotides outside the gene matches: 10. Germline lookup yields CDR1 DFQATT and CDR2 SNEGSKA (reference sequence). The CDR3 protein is CSANRDSKYQPQHF. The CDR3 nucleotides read TGCAGTGCAAACCGGGACAGCAAATATCAGCCCCAGCATTTT.

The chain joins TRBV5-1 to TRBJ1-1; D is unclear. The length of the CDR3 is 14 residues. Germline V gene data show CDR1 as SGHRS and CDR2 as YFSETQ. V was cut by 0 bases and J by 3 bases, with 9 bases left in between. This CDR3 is CASSLEREDTEAFF. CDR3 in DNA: TGCGCCAGCAGCTTGGAACGGGAAGACACTGAAGCTTTCTTT.

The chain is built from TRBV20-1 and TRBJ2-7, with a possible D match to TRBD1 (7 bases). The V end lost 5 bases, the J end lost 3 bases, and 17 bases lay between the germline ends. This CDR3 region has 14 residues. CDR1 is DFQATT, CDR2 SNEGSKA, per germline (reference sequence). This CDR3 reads CSARGGGAYYEQYF. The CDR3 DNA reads TGCAGTGCTCGAGGAGGGGGCGCATACTACGAGCAGTACTTC.

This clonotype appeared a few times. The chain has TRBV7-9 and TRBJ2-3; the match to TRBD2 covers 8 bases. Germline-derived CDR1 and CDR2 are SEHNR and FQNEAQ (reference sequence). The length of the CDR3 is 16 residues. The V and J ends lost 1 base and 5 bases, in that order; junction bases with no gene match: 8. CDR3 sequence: CASSLGAGVGGDTQYF. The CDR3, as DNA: TGTGCCAGCAGCTTAGGAGCGGGGGTAGGCGGAGATACGCAGTATTTT.

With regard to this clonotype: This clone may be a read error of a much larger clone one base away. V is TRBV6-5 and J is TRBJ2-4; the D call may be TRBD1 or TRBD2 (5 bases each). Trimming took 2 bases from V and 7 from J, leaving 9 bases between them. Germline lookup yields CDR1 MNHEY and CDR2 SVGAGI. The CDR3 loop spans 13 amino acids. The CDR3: CASSYRGGNIQYF. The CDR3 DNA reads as TGTGCCAGCAGTTACCGGGGCGGGAACATTCAGTACTTC.

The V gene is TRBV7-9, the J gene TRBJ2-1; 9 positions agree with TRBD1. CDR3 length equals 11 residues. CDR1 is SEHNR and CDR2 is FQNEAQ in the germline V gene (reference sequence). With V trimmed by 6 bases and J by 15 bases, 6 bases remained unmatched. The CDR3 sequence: CASRTRDRAFF. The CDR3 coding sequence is TGTGCCAGCAGAACCCGGGACAGGGCGTTCTTC.

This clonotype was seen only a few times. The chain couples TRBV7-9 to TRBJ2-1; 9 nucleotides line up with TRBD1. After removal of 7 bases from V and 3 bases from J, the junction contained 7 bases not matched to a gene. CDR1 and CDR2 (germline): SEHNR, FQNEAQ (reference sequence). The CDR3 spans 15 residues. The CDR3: CASTDDRGGYNEQFF. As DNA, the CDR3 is TGTGCCAGCACCGATGACAGGGGGGGCTACAATGAGCAGTTCTTC.

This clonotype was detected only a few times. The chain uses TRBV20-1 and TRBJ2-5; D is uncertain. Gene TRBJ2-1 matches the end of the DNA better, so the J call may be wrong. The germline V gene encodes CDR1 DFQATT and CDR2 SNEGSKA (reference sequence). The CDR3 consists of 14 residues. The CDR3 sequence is CSAAGPAPYNEQFF. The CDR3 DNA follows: TGCAGTGCCGCCGGTCCGGCACCTTACAATGAGCAGTTCTTC.

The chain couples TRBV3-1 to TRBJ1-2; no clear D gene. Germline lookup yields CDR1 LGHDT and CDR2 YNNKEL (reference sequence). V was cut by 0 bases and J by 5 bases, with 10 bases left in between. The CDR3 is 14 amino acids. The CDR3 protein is CASSQDLAPYGYTF. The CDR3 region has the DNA TGTGCCAGCAGCCAAGATTTGGCCCCATATGGCTACACCTTC.

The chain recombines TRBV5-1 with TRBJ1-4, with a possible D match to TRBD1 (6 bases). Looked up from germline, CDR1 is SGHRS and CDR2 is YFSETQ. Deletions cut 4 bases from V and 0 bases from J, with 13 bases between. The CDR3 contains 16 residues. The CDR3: CASSIATGSTNEKLFF. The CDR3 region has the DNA TGCGCCAGCAGCATTGCGACAGGCTCAACTAATGAAAAACTGTTTTTT.

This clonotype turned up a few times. The CDR3 region has the DNA TGCAGTGCTAGAAATCCGGGGGGCAGCGCGACCCAGTACTTC. This sequence encodes CSARNPGGSATQYF. The V call is TRBV20-1, the J call TRBJ2-5; the D gene is possibly TRBD2 (7 bases). Germline CDR1 reads DFQATT; CDR2 reads SNEGSKA (reference sequence). The CDR3 spans 14 residues. Deletions cut 2 bases from V and 7 bases from J, with 17 bases between.

The CDR3 nucleotides are TGCAGCGTTGGAAAGGGATACGAGCAGTACTTC. Its translation: CSVGKGYEQYF. V and J are TRBV29-1 and TRBJ2-7; D unresolved. V was pared by 4 bases and J by 4 bases, with 8 bases between. The CDR3 has 11 residues. In germline, CDR1 is SQVTM, CDR2 ANQGSEA.

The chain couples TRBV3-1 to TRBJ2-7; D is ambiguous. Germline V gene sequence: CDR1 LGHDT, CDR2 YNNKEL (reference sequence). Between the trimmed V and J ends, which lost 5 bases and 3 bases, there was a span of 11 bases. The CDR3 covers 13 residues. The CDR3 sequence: CASSAGPVYEQYF. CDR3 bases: TGTGCCAGCAGCGCCGGACCCGTCTACGAGCAGTACTTC.

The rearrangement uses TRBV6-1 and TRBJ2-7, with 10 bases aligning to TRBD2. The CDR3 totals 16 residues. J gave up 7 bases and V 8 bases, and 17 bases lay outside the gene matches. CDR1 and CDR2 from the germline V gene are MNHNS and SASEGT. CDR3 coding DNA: TGTGCCAGCGTAAGAGGGAGGCTAGCGGGGGCGGAAGAGCAGTACTTC. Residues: CASVRGRLAGAEEQYF.